This TCR beta chain was obtained from a study of blood T cells in healthy people across ages. Isolated PBMCs totaled at least 6 million in each sample. Regarding this clonotype: The antigen is not known.

Together with a sample-barcoded 5' primer, a J-beta primer mix was included in a second PCR lasting roughly 6 to 12 cycles. TCRdb ran MiXCR on the 5' RACE reads and lists one entry per CDR3 protein. The profile covers roughly 800,000 distinct CDR3 sequences, with approximately 35% appearing a single time and 10% to 15% taken by the ten largest. Regarding the study as a whole: There were more naive CD4+ cells and higher diversity in long-lived donors than in aged donors.

The CDR3 has 15 amino acids. V was pared by 0 bases and J by 13 bases, with 19 bases between. Germline V gene lookup returns CDR1 LGHNA and CDR2 YSLEER. The TCR sequence derives from a man between 18 and 35 years old in good health. Sequences were obtained from blood. The rearrangement uses TRBV4-3 and TRBJ2-1, with D possibly TRBD1 on 6 matching bases. CDR3: CASSQDRGLQETQFF. The CDR3 nucleotides are TGCGCCAGCAGCCAAGACAGGGGTCTCCAAGAGACCCAGTTCTTC.